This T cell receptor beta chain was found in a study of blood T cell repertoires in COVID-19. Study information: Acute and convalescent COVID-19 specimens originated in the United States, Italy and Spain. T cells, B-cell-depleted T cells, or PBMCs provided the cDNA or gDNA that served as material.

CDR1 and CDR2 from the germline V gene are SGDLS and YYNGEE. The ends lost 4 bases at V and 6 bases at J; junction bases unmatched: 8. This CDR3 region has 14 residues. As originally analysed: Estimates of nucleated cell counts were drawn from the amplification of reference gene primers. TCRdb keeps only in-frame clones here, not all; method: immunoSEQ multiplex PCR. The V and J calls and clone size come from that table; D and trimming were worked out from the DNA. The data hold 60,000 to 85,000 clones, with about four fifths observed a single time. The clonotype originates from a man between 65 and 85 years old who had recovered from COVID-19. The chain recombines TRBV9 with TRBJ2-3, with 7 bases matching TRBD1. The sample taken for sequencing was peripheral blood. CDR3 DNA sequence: TGTGCCAGCAGCCCTCAGAGGGGGCGGGATACGCAGTATTTT. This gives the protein CASSPQRGRDTQYF.